The clone carrying this TCR beta chain was seen repeatedly, ten times or more. These data originate in a study of regulatory T cells in long-lasting Graves disease. Time point noted: newly diagnosed GD, antithyroid drugs for less than 3 months. Isolated PBMC RNA provided the starting material for the TCR library. The CDR3 consists of 12 residues. V was cut by 3 bases and J by 5 bases, with 11 bases left in between. From germline, CDR1 is SQVTM and CDR2 ANQGSEA. HTBI primers from iRepertoire and Arm-PCR of CDR3 regions yielded the TCR beta libraries. TCRdb re-called the multiplex PCR reads through MiXCR, storing one row per CDR3 protein. Of 300,000 to 400,000 distinct CDR3 sequences detected, approximately 15% appear once; the ten largest clones hold roughly 30%. This sample was also put to use in a study of T cells in Graves' hyperthyroidism and ophthalmopathy. That paper adds: The majority of expanded thyroid clonotypes above 0.001 also appeared in blood.

Sample: peripheral blood mononuclear cells (PBMCs), taken at new diagnosis, from a patient treated with antithyroid drugs. The chain links TRBV29-1 to TRBJ2-7, with D tentatively TRBD2 (6 bases). The sequence came from a man aged 35 to 55 with Graves disease. The CDR3: CSVDGGIDEQYF. The CDR3 region has the DNA TGCAGCGTTGATGGGGGGATCGACGAGCAGTACTTC.